This T cell receptor beta chain was recorded in a study of technical replicates of blood from a handful of donors. CDR1 is LNHDA and CDR2 is SQIVND in the germline V gene (reference sequence). The germline V and J ends were trimmed by 5 bases and 4 bases, with 6 bases remaining between them. This CDR3 contains 12 residues. Some clones are missing from TCRdb's copy, which holds only in-frame ones; the method was immunoSEQ multiplex PCR. The sample contains about 88,000 clones, just under 95% of which appear only once. The sample holds one count of this clone. This same CDR3 is encoded by further DNA sequences in the sample.

The sequence was collected from a human donor in good health. The chain has TRBV19 and TRBJ2-1; weak D call: TRBD1 (5 bases). Sequencing was performed on T cells isolated from PBMCs. CDR3 DNA sequence: TGTGCCAGTAGTCAGGGTTACAATGAGCAGTTCTTC. As protein: CASSQGYNEQFF.